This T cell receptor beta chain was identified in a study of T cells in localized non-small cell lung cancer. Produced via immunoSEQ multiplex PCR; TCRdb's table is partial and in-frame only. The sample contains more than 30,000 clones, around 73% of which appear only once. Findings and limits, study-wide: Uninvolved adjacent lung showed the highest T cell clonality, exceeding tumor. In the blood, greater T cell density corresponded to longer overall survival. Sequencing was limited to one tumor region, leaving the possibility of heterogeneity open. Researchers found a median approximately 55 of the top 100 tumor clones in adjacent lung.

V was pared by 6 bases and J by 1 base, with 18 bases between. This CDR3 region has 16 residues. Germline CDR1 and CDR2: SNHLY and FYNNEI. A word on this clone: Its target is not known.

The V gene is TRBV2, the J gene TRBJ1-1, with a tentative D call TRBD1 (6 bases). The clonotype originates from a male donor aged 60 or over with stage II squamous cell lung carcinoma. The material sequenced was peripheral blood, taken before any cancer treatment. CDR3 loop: CASRETGFMGNTEAFF. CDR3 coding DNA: TGTGCCAGCAGGGAGACAGGTTTTATGGGGAACACTGAAGCTTTCTTT.